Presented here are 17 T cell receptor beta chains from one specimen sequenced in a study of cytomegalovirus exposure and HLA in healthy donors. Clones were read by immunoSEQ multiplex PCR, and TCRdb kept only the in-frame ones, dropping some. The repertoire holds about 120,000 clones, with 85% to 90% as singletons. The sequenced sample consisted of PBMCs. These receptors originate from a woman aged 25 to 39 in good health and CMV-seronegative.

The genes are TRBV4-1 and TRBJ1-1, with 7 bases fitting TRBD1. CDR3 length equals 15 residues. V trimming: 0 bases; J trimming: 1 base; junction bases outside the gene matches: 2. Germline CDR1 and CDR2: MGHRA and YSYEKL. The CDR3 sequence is CASSQEQGSNTEAFF. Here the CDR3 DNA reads TGCGCCAGCAGCCAAGAACAGGGGTCGAACACTGAAGCTTTCTTT.

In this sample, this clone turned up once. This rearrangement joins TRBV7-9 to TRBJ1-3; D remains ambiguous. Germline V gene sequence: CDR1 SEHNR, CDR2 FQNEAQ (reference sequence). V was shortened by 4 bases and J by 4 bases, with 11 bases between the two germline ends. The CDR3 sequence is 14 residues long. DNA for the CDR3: TGTGCCAGCAGCTCCGGGGTCGCCGGAAACACCATATATTTT. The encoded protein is CASSSGVAGNTIYF. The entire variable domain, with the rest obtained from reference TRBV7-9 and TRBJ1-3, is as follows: DTGVSQNPRHKITKRGQNVTFRCDPISEHNRLYWYRQTLGQGPEFLTYFQNEAQLEKSRLLSDRFSAERPKGSFSTLEIQRTEQGDSAMYLCASSSGVAGNTIYFGEGSWLTVV.

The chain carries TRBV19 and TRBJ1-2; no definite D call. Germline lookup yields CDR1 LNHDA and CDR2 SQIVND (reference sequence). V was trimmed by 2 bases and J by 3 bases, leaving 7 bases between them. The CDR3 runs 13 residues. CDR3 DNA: TGTGCCAGTAGTATATCAACAGACTATGGCTACACCTTC. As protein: CASSISTDYGYTF.

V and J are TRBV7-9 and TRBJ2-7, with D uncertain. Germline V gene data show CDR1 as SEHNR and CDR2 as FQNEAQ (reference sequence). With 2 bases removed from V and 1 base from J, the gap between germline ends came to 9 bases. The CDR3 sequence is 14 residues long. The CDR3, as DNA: TGTGCCAGCAGCTTATCAGATAAGTCCTACGAGCAGTACTTC. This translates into CASSLSDKSYEQYF.

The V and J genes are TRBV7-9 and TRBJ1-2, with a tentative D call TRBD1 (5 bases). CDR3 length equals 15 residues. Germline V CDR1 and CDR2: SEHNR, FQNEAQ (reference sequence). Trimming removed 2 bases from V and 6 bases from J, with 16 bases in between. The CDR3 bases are TGTGCCAGCAGCTTATCAGCAGGGAAGTTAGATGGCTACACCTTC. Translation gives CASSLSAGKLDGYTF. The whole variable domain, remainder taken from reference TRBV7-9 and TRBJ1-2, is DTGVSQNPRHKITKRGQNVTFRCDPISEHNRLYWYRQTLGQGPEFLTYFQNEAQLEKSRLLSDRFSAERPKGSFSTLEIQRTEQGDSAMYLCASSLSAGKLDGYTFGSGTRLTVV.

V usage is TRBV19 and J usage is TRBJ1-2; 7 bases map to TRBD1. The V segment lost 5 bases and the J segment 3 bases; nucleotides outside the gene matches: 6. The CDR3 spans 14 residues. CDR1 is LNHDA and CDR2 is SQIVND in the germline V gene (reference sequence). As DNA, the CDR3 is TGTGCCAGTAGTTTCAACAGGGGTCACTATGGCTACACCTTC. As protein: CASSFNRGHYGYTF.

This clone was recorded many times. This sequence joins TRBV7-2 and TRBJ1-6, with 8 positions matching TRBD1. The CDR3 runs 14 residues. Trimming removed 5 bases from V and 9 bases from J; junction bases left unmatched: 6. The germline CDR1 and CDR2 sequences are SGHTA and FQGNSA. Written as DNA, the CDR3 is TGTGCCAGCAGCCCACAGGGGGGGATTTCACCCCTCCACTTT. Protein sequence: CASSPQGGISPLHF.

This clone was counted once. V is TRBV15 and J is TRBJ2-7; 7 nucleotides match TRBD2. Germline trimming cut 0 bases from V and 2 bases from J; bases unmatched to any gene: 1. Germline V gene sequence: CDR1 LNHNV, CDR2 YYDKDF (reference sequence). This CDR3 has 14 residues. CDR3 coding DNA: TGTGCCACCAGCAGAGAGCGGGGGACCTACGAGCAGTACTTC. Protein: CATSRERGTYEQYF.

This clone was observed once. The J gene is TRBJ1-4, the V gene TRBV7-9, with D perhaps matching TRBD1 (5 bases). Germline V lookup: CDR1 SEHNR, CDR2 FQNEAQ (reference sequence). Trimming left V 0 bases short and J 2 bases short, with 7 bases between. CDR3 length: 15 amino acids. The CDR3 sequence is CASSLAGGTNEKLFF. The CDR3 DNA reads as TGTGCCAGCAGCTTAGCCGGGGGGACTAATGAAAAACTGTTTTTT.

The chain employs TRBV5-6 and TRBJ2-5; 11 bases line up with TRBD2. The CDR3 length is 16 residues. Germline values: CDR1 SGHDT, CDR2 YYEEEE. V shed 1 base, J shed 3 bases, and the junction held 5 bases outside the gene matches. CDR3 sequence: CASSLTLAGGEETQYF. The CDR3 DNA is TGTGCCAGCAGCTTGACCCTAGCGGGGGGAGAAGAGACCCAGTACTTC.

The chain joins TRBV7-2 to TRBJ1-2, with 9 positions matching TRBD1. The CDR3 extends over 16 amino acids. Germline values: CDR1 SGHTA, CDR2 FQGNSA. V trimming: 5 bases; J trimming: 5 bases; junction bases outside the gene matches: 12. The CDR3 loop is CASSPAGTGWRYGYTF. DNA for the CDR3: TGTGCCAGCAGCCCAGCTGGGACAGGGTGGCGGTATGGCTACACCTTC.

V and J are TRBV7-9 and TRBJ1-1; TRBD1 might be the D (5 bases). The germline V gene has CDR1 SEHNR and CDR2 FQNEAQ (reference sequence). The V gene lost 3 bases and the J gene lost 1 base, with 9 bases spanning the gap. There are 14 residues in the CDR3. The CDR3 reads CASSLQGPNTEAFF. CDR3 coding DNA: TGTGCCAGCAGCTTGCAGGGCCCGAACACTGAAGCTTTCTTT.

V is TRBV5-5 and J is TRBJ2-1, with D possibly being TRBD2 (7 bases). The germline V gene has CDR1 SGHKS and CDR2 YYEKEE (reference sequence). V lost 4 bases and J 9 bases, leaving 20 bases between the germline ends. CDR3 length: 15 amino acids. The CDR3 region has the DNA TGTGCCAGCAGCACCGGGGGGCATATCCTCCCTGAGCAGTTCTTC. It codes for CASSTGGHILPEQFF.

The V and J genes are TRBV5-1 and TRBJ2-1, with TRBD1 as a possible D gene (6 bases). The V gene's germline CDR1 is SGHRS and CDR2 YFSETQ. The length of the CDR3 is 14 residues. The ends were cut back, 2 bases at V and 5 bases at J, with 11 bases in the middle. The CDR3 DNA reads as TGCGCCAGCAGCTTTTTACAGGGACACAATGAGCAGTTCTTC. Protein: CASSFLQGHNEQFF.

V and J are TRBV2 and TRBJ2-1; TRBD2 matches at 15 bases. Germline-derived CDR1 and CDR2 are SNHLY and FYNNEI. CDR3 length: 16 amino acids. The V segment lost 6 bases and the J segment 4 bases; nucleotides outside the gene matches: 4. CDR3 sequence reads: CASRGGLAGGYNEQFF. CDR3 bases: TGTGCCAGCAGGGGAGGACTAGCGGGGGGGTACAATGAGCAGTTCTTC.

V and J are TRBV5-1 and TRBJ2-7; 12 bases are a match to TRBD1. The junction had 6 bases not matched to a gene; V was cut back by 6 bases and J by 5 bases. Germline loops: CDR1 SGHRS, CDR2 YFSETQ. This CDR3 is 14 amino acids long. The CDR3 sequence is CASTGTGGRNEQYF. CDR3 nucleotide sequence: TGCGCCAGCACCGGGACAGGGGGCAGGAACGAGCAGTACTTC. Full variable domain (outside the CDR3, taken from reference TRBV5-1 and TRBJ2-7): KAGVTQTPRYLIKTRGQQVTLSCSPISGHRSVSWYQQTPGQGLQFLFEYFSETQRNKGNFPGRFSGRQFSNSRSEMNVSTLELGDSALYLCASTGTGGRNEQYFGPGTRLTVT.

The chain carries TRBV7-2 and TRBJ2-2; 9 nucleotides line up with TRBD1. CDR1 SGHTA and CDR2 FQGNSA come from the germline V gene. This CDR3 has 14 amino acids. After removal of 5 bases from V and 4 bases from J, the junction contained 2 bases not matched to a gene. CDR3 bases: TGTGCCAGCAGCCTGGACAGGGGCACCGGGGAGCTGTTTTTT. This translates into CASSLDRGTGELFF.